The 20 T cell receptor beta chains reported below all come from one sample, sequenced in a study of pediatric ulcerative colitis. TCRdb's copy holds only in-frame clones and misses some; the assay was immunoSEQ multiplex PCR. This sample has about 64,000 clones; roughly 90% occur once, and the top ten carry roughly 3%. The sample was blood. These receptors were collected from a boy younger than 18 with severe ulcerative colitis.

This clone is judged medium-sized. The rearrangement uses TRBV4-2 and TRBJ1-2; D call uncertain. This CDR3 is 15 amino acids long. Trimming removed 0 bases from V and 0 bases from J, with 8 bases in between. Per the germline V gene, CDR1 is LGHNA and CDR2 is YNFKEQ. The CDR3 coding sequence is TGTGCCAGCAGCCAAGAGGACTCTGCTAACTATGGCTACACCTTC. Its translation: CASSQEDSANYGYTF.

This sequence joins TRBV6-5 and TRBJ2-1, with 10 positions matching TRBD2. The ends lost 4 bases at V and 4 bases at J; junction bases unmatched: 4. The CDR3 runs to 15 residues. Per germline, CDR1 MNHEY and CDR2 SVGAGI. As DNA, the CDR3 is TGTGCCAGCAGTTCTACTAGCGGGATTTACAATGAGCAGTTCTTC. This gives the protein CASSSTSGIYNEQFF.

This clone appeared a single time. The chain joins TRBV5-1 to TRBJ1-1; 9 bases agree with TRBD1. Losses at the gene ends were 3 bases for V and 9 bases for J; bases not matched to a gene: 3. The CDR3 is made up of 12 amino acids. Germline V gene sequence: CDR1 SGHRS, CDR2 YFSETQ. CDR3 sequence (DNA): TGCGCCAGCAGCTGGGGGACAGGGCAAGCTTTCTTT. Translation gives CASSWGTGQAFF. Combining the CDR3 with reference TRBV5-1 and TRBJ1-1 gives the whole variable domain KAGVTQTPRYLIKTRGQQVTLSCSPISGHRSVSWYQQTPGQGLQFLFEYFSETQRNKGNFPGRFSGRQFSNSRSEMNVSTLELGDSALYLCASSWGTGQAFFGQGTRLTVV.

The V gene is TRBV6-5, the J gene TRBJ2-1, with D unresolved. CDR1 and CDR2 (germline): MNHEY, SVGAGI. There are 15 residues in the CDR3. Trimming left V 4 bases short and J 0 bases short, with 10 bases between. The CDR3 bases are TGTGCCAGCAGTTCTACGATTAGCTCCTACAATGAGCAGTTCTTC. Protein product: CASSSTISSYNEQFF.

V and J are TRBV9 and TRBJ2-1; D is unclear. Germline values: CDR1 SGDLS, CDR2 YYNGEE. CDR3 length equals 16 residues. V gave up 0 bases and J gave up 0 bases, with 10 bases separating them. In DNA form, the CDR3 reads TGTGCCAGCAGCGTAGGAGACCCCAGCTCCTACAATGAGCAGTTCTTC. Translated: CASSVGDPSSYNEQFF.

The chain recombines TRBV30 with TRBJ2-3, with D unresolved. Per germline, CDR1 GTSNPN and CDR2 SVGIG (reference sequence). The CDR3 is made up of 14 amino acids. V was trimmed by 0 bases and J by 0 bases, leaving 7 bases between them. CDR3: CAWSVDGSTDTQYF. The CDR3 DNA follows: TGTGCCTGGAGTGTCGACGGAAGCACAGATACGCAGTATTTT.

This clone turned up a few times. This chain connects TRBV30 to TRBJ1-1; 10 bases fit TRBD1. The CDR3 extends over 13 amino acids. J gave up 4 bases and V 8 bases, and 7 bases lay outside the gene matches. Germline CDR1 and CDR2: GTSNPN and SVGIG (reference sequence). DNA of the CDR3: TGTGCCGGGGACAGGGGTCCCCCCACTGAAGCTTTCTTT. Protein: CAGDRGPPTEAFF. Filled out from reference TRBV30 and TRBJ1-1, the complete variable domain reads SQTIHQWPATLVQPVGSPLSLECTVEGTSNPNLYWYRQAAGRGLQLLFYSVGIGQISSEVPQNLSASRPQDRQFILSSKKLLLSDSGFYLCAGDRGPPTEAFFGQGTRLTVV.

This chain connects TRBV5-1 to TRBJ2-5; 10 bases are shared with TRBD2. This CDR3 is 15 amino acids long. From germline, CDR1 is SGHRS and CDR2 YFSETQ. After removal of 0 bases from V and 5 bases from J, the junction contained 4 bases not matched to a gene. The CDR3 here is CASSLGAGGVETQYF. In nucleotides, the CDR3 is TGCGCCAGCAGCTTGGGAGCGGGAGGGGTGGAGACCCAGTACTTC.

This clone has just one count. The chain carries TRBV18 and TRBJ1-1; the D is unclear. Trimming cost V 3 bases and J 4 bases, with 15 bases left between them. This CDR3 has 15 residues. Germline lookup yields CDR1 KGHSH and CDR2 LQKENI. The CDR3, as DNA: TGTGCCAGCTCACCCGGACGGTTAAGGCCCACTGAAGCTTTCTTT. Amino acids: CASSPGRLRPTEAFF.

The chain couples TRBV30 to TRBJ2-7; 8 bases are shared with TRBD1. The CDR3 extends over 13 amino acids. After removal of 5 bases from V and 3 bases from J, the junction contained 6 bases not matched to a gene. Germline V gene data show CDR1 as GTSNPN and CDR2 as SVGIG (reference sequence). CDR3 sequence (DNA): TGTGCCTGGGGACAGGGCTTGAACTACGAGCAGTACTTC. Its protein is CAWGQGLNYEQYF.

DNA of the CDR3: TGTGCCAGCAGTATGTTAGTATCGGTTCTCTCTGGGGCCAACGTCCTGACTTTC. This gives the protein CASSMLVSVLSGANVLTF. This chain joins TRBV27 and TRBJ2-6; no definite D call. Looked up from germline, CDR1 is MNHEY and CDR2 is SMNVEV (reference sequence). This CDR3 contains 18 residues. Trimming cost V 5 bases and J 0 bases, with 17 bases left between them.

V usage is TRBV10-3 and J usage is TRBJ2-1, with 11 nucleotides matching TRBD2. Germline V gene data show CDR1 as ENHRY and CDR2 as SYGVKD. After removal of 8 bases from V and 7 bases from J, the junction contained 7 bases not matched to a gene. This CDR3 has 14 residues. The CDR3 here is CAIQLAGDGNEQFF. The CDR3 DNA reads TGTGCCATCCAACTAGCGGGAGATGGGAATGAGCAGTTCTTC.

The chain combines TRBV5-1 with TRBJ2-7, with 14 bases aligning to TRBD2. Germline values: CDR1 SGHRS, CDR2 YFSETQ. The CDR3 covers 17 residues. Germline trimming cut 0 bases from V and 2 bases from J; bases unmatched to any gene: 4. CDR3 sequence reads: CASSLDLTSGRAYEQYF. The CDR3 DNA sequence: TGCGCCAGCAGCTTGGACCTGACTAGCGGGAGGGCCTACGAGCAGTACTTC.

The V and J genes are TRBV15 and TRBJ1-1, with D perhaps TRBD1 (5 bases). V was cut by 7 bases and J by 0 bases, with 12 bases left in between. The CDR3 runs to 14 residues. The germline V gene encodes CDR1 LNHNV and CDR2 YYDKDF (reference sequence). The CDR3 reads CATTVGRMNTEAFF. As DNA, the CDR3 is TGTGCCACCACTGTGGGGCGGATGAACACTGAAGCTTTCTTT.

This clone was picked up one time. CDR3 in amino acids: CASSLALGSASTGELFF. The CDR3 DNA sequence: TGTGCCAGCAGCTTAGCGCTTGGTAGCGCAAGCACCGGGGAGCTGTTTTTT. V and J are TRBV7-8 and TRBJ2-2; tentatively, D is TRBD2 (5 bases). The CDR3 consists of 17 residues. Germline lookup yields CDR1 SGHVS and CDR2 FQNEAQ. Deletions cut 0 bases from V and 4 bases from J, with 15 bases between.

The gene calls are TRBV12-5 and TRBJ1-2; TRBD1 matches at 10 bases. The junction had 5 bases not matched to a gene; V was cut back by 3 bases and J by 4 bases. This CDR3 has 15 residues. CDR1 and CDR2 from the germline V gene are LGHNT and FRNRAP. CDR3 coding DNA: TGTGCTAGTGGTTTCGACAGGGGGCGGGCCTATGGCTACACCTTC. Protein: CASGFDRGRAYGYTF. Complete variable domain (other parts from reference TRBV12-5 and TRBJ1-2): DARVTQTPRHKVTEMGQEVTMRCQPILGHNTVFWYRQTMMQGLELLAYFRNRAPLDDSGMPKDRFSAEMPDATLATLKIQPSEPRDSAVYFCASGFDRGRAYGYTFGSGTRLTVV.

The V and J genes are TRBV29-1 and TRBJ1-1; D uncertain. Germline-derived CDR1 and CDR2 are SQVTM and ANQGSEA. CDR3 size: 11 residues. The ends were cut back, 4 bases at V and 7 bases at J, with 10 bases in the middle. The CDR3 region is CSVGLGDEAFF. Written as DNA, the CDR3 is TGCAGCGTTGGTCTAGGCGATGAAGCTTTCTTT.

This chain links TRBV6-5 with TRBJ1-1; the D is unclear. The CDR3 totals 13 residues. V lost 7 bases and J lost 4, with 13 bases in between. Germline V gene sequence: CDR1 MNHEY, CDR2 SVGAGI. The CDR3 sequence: CASKTSRTTEAFF. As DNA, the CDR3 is TGTGCCAGCAAAACCAGTAGAACCACTGAAGCTTTCTTT.

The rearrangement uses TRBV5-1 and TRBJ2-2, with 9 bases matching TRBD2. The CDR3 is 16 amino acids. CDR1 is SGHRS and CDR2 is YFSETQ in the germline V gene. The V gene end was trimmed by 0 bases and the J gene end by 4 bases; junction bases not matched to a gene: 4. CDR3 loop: CASSLEGLAGTGELFF. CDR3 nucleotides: TGCGCCAGCAGCTTGGAGGGACTAGCAGGCACCGGGGAGCTGTTTTTT.

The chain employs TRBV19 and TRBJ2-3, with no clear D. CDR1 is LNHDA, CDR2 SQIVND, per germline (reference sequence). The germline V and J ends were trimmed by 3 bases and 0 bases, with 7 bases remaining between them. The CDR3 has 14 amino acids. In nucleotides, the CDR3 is TGTGCCAGTAGTATGAACCCTAGCACAGATACGCAGTATTTT. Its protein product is CASSMNPSTDTQYF. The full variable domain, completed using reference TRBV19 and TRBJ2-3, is DGGITQSPKYLFRKEGQNVTLSCEQNLNHDAMYWYRQDPGQGLRLIYYSQIVNDFQKGDIAEGYSVSREKKESFPLTVTSAQKNPTAFYLCASSMNPSTDTQYFGPGTRLTVL.